The clone carrying this T cell receptor beta chain was found many times. No antigen is known for it. This sample is part of a study of T cell repertoires in cytomegalovirus infection. Looking at the study overall: From public TCR beta signatures came an indication of both CMV infection and matching HLA type. General observations from the study: Dominating the ex vivo response were HLA-C-restricted CMV-specific TCR beta clonotypes. People with CMV and the relevant HLA were identified by cumulative public TCR beta family frequency.

Germline V gene sequence: CDR1 SGHTA, CDR2 FQGNSA. V was pared by 1 base and J by 2 bases, with 7 bases between. There are 14 residues in the CDR3. In TCRdb, the reads were re-called with MiXCR into one record per CDR3 protein. This sample has under 250,000 distinct CDR3 sequences, with around 12% found just once. This clonotype originated in a human donor in good health (CMV status not recorded). Some clones in this sample may be carry-over from other donors' samples. The source material was PBMCs. The rearrangement uses TRBV7-2 and TRBJ2-3; D unclear. The CDR3 is CASSLEGYTDTQYF. Here the CDR3 DNA reads TGTGCCAGCAGCTTAGAAGGGTACACAGATACGCAGTATTTT.